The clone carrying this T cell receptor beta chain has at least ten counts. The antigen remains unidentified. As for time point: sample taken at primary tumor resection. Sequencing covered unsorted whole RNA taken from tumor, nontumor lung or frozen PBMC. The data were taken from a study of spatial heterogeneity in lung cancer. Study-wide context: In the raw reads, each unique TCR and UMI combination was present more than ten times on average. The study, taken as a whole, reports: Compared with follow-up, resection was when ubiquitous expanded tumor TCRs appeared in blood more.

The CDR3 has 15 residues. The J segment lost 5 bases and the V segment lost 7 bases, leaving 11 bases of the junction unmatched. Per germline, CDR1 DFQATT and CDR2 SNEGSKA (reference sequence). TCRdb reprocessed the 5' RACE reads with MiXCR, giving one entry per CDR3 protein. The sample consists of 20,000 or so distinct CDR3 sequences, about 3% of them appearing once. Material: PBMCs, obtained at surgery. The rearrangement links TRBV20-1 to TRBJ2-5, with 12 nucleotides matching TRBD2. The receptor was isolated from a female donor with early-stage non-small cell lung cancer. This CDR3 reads CSVAPLAGGHETQYF. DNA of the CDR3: TGCAGTGTTGCCCCTCTAGCGGGAGGGCATGAGACCCAGTACTTC.